The 8 T cell receptor beta chains below were found in one sample sequenced in a study of blood T cell repertoires in COVID-19. Libraries were prepared by immunoSEQ multiplex PCR; TCRdb keeps only in-frame clonotypes and omits some of them. In the table there are 140,000 to 150,000 clones, 84% of which are singletons. Input material: peripheral blood. The receptor source for this set is a human donor in a cohort sampled during active COVID-19.

V gene TRBV14 combines with J gene TRBJ1-4; maybe TRBD1 (5 bases). The V and J ends lost 3 bases and 5 bases respectively, with 10 bases between them. The CDR3 is 14 amino acids. Germline V gene data show CDR1 as SGHDN and CDR2 as FVKESK. In DNA form, the CDR3 reads TGTGCCAGCAGCCAGCAGCAGGGAAATGAAAAACTGTTTTTT. Its translation is CASSQQQGNEKLFF. The complete variable domain, with remaining parts taken from reference TRBV14 and TRBJ1-4, reads EAGVTQFPSHSVIEKGQTVTLRCDPISGHDNLYWYRRVMGKEIKFLLHFVKESKQDESGMPNNRFLAERTGGTYSTLKVQPAELEDSGVYFCASSQQQGNEKLFFGSGTQLSVL.

This clone has a handful of counts. Within the sample, other DNA sequences also encode this same CDR3. The chain employs TRBV5-1 and TRBJ1-1; no clear D. The CDR3 covers 14 residues. V dropped 0 bases and J dropped 1 base, with 7 bases sitting between them. Per the germline V gene, CDR1 is SGHRS and CDR2 is YFSETQ. CDR3 in DNA: TGCGCCAGCAGCTTGGCAGGAGGGAACACTGAAGCTTTCTTT. Its translation: CASSLAGGNTEAFF.

The chain joins TRBV28 to TRBJ2-7; D perhaps matches TRBD2 (8 bases). CDR1 is MDHEN and CDR2 is SYDVKM in the germline V gene. CDR3 length: 15 residues. Trimming pared 4 bases from V and 1 base from J, leaving 14 bases between. The CDR3 sequence: CASSSGGLVSYEQYV. CDR3 DNA: TGTGCCAGCAGTTCAGGGGGACTAGTTTCCTACGAGCAGTACGTC.

This clone was observed a handful of times. The rearrangement joins TRBV9 to TRBJ2-2; D is ambiguous. Germline CDR1 is SGDLS and CDR2 is YYNGEE. The CDR3 runs 13 residues. Trimming removed 1 base from V and 7 bases from J, with 8 bases in between. CDR3 loop: CASSVQFLGELFF. DNA of the CDR3: TGTGCCAGCAGCGTACAGTTTCTCGGGGAGCTGTTTTTT.

The chain employs TRBV24-1 and TRBJ1-5, with D hard to call. The V gene's germline CDR1 is KGHDR and CDR2 SFDVKD. The CDR3 sequence is 13 residues long. The V end lost 6 bases, the J end lost 4 bases, and 9 bases lay between the germline ends. The CDR3: CATSLSGNQPQHF. The CDR3 region has the DNA TGTGCCACCAGTTTGTCAGGTAATCAGCCCCAGCATTTT.

The chain joins TRBV20-1 to TRBJ2-3, with 15 positions matching TRBD2. The junction had 15 bases not matched to a gene; V was cut back by 3 bases and J by 8 bases. Germline V lookup: CDR1 DFQATT, CDR2 SNEGSKA (reference sequence). CDR3 length: 18 amino acids. CDR3 nucleotides: TGCAGTGCTAGTACGGCAGGGGGACTAGCGGGGGGCGGGGGTACGCAGTATTTT. Translated: CSASTAGGLAGGGGTQYF.

The J gene is TRBJ2-2, the V gene TRBV7-3, with 8 positions matching TRBD2. The germline V gene encodes CDR1 SGHTA and CDR2 FQGTGA. The length of the CDR3 is 16 residues. J was trimmed by 4 bases and V by 3 bases; bases with no gene match: 7. Here the CDR3 DNA reads TGTGCCAGCAGCTTCACCGGGGGGGAGGGCACCGGGGAGCTGTTTTTT. Its protein is CASSFTGGEGTGELFF. Looking up the rest from reference TRBV7-3 and TRBJ2-2 gives the full variable domain: GAGVSQTPSNKVTEKGKYVELRCDPISGHTALYWYRQSLGQGPEFLIYFQGTGAADDSGLPNDRFFAVRPEGSVSTLKIQRTERGDSAVYLCASSFTGGEGTGELFFGEGSRLTVL.

This clone showed up just a few times. The V and J genes are TRBV11-2 and TRBJ2-5; D is undetermined. Deletions cut 0 bases from V and 5 bases from J, with 4 bases between. This CDR3 is built from 12 residues. In germline, CDR1 is SGHAT, CDR2 FQNNGV. CDR3 residues: CASSLDRETQYF. The CDR3 DNA reads TGTGCCAGCAGCTTAGATCGGGAGACCCAGTACTTC.